These 4 T cell receptor beta chains were all obtained from the same sample, sequenced in a study of T cells in localized non-small cell lung cancer (dated by TCRdb to about 2020). The receptor library was made with the immunoSEQ multiplex PCR assay. Sourced from immuneACCESS, this table was stored by TCRdb with only in-frame sequences that have V and J called. A share of the clones is absent; for the studies checked, an unresolved V gene accounts for under half, and the remainder has no known explanation. The sample table shows approximately 28,000 clones, and approximately 90% are seen once. Around 15% of the sample goes to the ten largest clones. The source was peripheral blood, collected before any cancer treatment. The receptors were gathered from a female donor over 55 with stage II squamous cell lung carcinoma.

This sequence joins TRBV7-2 and TRBJ1-5; D uncertain. The V gene's germline CDR1 is SGHTA and CDR2 FQGNSA. The CDR3 has 16 residues. The V end lost 1 base, the J end lost 0 bases, and 10 bases lay between the germline ends. This chain's CDR3 is CASSLGGVYSNQPQHF. The CDR3 nucleotides read TGTGCCAGCAGCTTAGGTGGGGTTTATAGCAATCAGCCCCAGCATTTT. The whole variable domain, filled in from reference TRBV7-2 and TRBJ1-5, reads GAGVSQSPSNKVTEKGKDVELRCDPISGHTALYWYRQSLGQGLEFLIYFQGNSAPDKSGLPSDRFSAERTGGSVSTLTIQRTQQEDSAVYLCASSLGGVYSNQPQHFGDGTRLSIL.

This clone was observed a single time. The chain couples TRBV5-4 to TRBJ2-1, with D maybe TRBD2 (6 bases). The CDR3 consists of 16 residues. CDR1 and CDR2 (germline): SGHNT, YYREEE (reference sequence). Between the trimmed V and J ends, which lost 4 bases and 9 bases, there was a span of 23 bases. CDR3 region: CASSRIFKGRELEQFF. CDR3 bases: TGTGCCAGCAGCCGGATTTTCAAAGGTCGGGAGCTTGAGCAGTTCTTC.

The chain's CDR3 is CASSGQLLPNQPQHF. CDR3 in DNA: TGTGCCAGCAGTGGCCAGTTGCTCCCGAATCAGCCCCAGCATTTT. The J gene is TRBJ1-5, the V gene TRBV2; D unclear. Trimming left V 4 bases short and J 4 bases short, with 14 bases between. Germline values: CDR1 SNHLY, CDR2 FYNNEI. The CDR3 loop spans 15 amino acids.

J is TRBJ2-7 and V is TRBV6-1, with D unresolved. The V end lost 0 bases, the J end lost 1 base, and 10 bases lay between the germline ends. Germline V gene lookup returns CDR1 MNHNS and CDR2 SASEGT. The CDR3 has 15 amino acids. Written as DNA, the CDR3 is TGTGCCAGCAGTGAAGCGGGGTGGTCGTCCTACGAGCAGTACTTC. It encodes CASSEAGWSSYEQYF.